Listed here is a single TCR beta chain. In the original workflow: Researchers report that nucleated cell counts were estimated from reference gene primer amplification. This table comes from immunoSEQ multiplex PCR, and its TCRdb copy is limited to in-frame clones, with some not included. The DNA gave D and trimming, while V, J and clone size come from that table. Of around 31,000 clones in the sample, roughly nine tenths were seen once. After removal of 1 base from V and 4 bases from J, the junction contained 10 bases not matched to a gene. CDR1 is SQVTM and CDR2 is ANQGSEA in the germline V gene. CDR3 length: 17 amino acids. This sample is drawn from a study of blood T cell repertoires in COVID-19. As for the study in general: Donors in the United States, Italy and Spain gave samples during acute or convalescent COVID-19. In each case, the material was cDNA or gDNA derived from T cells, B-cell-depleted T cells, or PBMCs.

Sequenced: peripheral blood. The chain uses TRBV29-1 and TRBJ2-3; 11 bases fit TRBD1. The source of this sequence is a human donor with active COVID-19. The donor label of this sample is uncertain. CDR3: CSVEGVGGQGAPDTQYF. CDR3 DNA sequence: TGCAGCGTTGAAGGTGTCGGTGGACAGGGGGCCCCAGATACGCAGTATTTT.